This T cell receptor beta chain was captured by sequencing in a study of CD8 T cells in ankylosing spondylitis. Study-wide findings and caveats: Disease-associated clones were CD8+ and fairly uncommon in peripheral blood. Existing reports had already noted some motif variants in reactive arthritis synovial fluid and blood. What appeared characteristic of ankylosing spondylitis blood was a TCR beta motif of several highly homologous variants. Matched synovial fluid from ankylosing spondylitis patients was reported to be enriched for disease-linked clones.

This clonotype was recorded many times. Its antigen remains unidentified. TCRdb re-analysed the 5' RACE reads in MiXCR, keeping a single row per CDR3 protein. The table has roughly 490,000 distinct CDR3 sequences, less than 6% seen once. The receptor was derived from a male donor with ankylosing spondylitis. Sequenced input: blood, either unsorted or a sorted T cell fraction (not recorded which).

The CDR3 DNA reads as TGTGCCAGCACCATCGGGACACGAAACATTCAGTACTTC. This sequence encodes CASTIGTRNIQYF. The V and J genes are TRBV7-9 and TRBJ2-4; D perhaps matches TRBD1 (6 bases). The CDR3 is 13 amino acids. Germline V gene sequence: CDR1 SEHNR, CDR2 FQNEAQ (reference sequence). V lost 7 bases and J lost 6, with 13 bases in between.